The following is a T cell receptor (beta chain) sequence with its context. This sample was included in a study of regulatory T cells in long-lasting Graves disease. Arm-PCR of CDR3 regions and iRepertoire HTBI primers were the basis on which TCR beta libraries were built. MiXCR, applied by TCRdb to the multiplex PCR reads, yields one record per CDR3 protein. The sample lists 530,000 or so distinct CDR3 sequences, about 14% seen once, with roughly 10% in the top ten. Time point of the sample: newly diagnosed GD, antithyroid drugs for less than 3 months. There was RNA extracted from PBMCs, and the TCR library was made from it. CDR3 length equals 12 residues. Germline V gives CDR1 GTSNPN, CDR2 SVGIG (reference sequence). Trimming took off 4 bases at V and 11 bases at J, with 17 bases between the two ends. These sequences were also reported in another study, on T cells in Graves' hyperthyroidism and ophthalmopathy.

This sequence joins TRBV30 and TRBJ1-1; D ambiguous. The sequences come from peripheral blood mononuclear cells (PBMCs), collected at new diagnosis, from a patient treated with antithyroid drugs. This clonotype was obtained from a man younger than 40 with Graves disease. The CDR3 nucleotides are TGTGCCTGGAATAACGACCTTGGAGCCGCTTTCTTT. Amino acids: CAWNNDLGAAFF. Together with reference TRBV30 and TRBJ1-1, the CDR3 gives the full variable domain: SQTIHQWPATLVQPVGSPLSLECTVEGTSNPNLYWYRQAAGRGLQLLFYSVGIGQISSEVPQNLSASRPQDRQFILSSKKLLLSDSGFYLCAWNNDLGAAFFGQGTRLTVV.